Each of the 23 T cell receptor beta chains below was sequenced from the same sample in a study of identical twins. In TCRdb, the 5' RACE reads were re-called with MiXCR into one record per CDR3 protein. The table lists approximately 1.8 million distinct CDR3 sequences, under 35% of them singletons, with more than 0.25% in the top ten. Specimen: cord blood. All receptors come from a newborn girl in good health.

This clonotype was observed a few times. The J gene is TRBJ2-4, the V gene TRBV28; 8 nucleotides line up with TRBD1. Unmatched junction bases numbered 19, after V lost 9 bases and J lost 0 bases. The CDR3 is 19 amino acids. Germline CDR1 and CDR2: MDHEN and SYDVKM. CDR3 nucleotides: TGTGCCAGTCTAGACCGGGACAGGCTCCTCCGGCTAGCCAAAAACATTCAGTACTTC. Translating it yields CASLDRDRLLRLAKNIQYF.

This clonotype was seen only a few times. V usage is TRBV6-1 and J usage is TRBJ1-2; D might be TRBD1 (5 bases). Germline V gene data show CDR1 as MNHNS and CDR2 as SASEGT. V shed 0 bases and J shed 9 bases, with 8 bases lying between them. The CDR3 loop spans 12 amino acids. CDR3 in amino acids: CASSEARASYTF. As DNA, the CDR3 is TGTGCCAGCAGTGAAGCCAGGGCTAGCTACACCTTC.

The table lists this clonotype with a few counts. The V gene is TRBV7-9, the J gene TRBJ2-7; 13 bases line up with TRBD2. This CDR3 contains 15 residues. Per the germline V gene, CDR1 is SEHNR and CDR2 is FQNEAQ (reference sequence). Germline trimming cut 2 bases from V and 5 bases from J; bases unmatched to any gene: 3. The CDR3 loop is CASSLTSGGENEQYF. CDR3 sequence (DNA): TGTGCCAGCAGCTTAACTAGCGGGGGGGAAAACGAGCAGTACTTC.

The gene calls are TRBV5-1 and TRBJ2-5; 8 nucleotides align to TRBD2. CDR3 size: 18 residues. J gave up 1 base and V 4 bases, and 15 bases lay outside the gene matches. From germline, CDR1 is SGHRS and CDR2 YFSETQ. Written as DNA, the CDR3 is TGCGCCAGCAGCCTGGGACTATTAGCGGGAACTCTCCAAGAGACCCAGTACTTC. It encodes CASSLGLLAGTLQETQYF.

This clonotype was seen more than once but under ten times. This rearrangement joins TRBV3-1 to TRBJ1-1; D uncertain. The CDR3 spans 14 residues. V was clipped by 1 base and J by 1 base, with 7 bases between them. Germline V CDR1 and CDR2: LGHDT, YNNKEL (reference sequence). CDR3 DNA sequence: TGTGCCAGCAGCCAAGGCTGGCAGAACACTGAAGCTTTCTTT. Translating gives CASSQGWQNTEAFF.

There are a few counts of this clonotype. The chain couples TRBV7-2 to TRBJ2-1; the match to TRBD2 covers 11 bases. The CDR3 runs 19 residues. V shed 0 bases, J shed 7 bases, and the junction held 14 bases outside the gene matches. Germline loops: CDR1 SGHTA, CDR2 FQGNSA. This chain's CDR3 is CASSLARGSGRGYRNEQFF. The CDR3 DNA is TGTGCCAGCAGCTTAGCGCGGGGTAGCGGGAGGGGATATAGGAATGAGCAGTTCTTC.

The V gene is TRBV30, the J gene TRBJ1-6, with TRBD1 identical over 8 bases. Germline V gives CDR1 GTSNPN, CDR2 SVGIG (reference sequence). Trimming removed 3 bases from V and 0 bases from J; junction bases left unmatched: 4. This CDR3 region has 16 residues. The CDR3 sequence is CAWRDRGFSYNSPLHF. CDR3 nucleotide sequence: TGTGCCTGGAGAGACAGGGGATTCTCCTATAATTCACCCCTCCACTTT. The whole variable domain, remainder taken from reference TRBV30 and TRBJ1-6, is SQTIHQWPATLVQPVGSPLSLECTVEGTSNPNLYWYRQAAGRGLQLLFYSVGIGQISSEVPQNLSASRPQDRQFILSSKKLLLSDSGFYLCAWRDRGFSYNSPLHFGNGTRLTVT.

This clonotype was recorded a few times. V gene TRBV10-3 combines with J gene TRBJ2-4; no definite D call. The V gene's germline CDR1 is ENHRY and CDR2 SYGVKD. CDR3 length equals 13 residues. V lost 0 bases and J lost 13, with 13 bases in between. CDR3 protein: CAISESHRNEQYF. CDR3 bases: TGTGCCATCAGTGAGTCGCACCGAAATGAGCAGTACTTC.

DNA of the CDR3: TGCGCCAGCAGCTTGGGGACAGGGGGTTGGATGAACACTGAAGCTTTCTTT. This codes for CASSLGTGGWMNTEAFF. The gene calls are TRBV5-1 and TRBJ1-1; TRBD1 agrees at 10 bases. Per germline, CDR1 SGHRS and CDR2 YFSETQ. Trimming removed 0 bases from V and 0 bases from J; junction bases left unmatched: 5. The CDR3 contains 17 residues.

V and J are TRBV15 and TRBJ1-1, with TRBD1 as a possible D gene (5 bases). This CDR3 is 18 amino acids long. Germline V gene data show CDR1 as LNHNV and CDR2 as YYDKDF (reference sequence). Deletions cut 1 base from V and 3 bases from J, with 21 bases between. The CDR3 DNA follows: TGTGCCACCAGCAGAGGAGGGGCCCTAGAGTTCCGGGACACTGAAGCTTTCTTT. This translates into CATSRGGALEFRDTEAFF.

This clonotype showed up just a few times. V gene TRBV12-3 or TRBV12-4 combines with J gene TRBJ2-2, with D perhaps TRBD1 (5 bases). V was clipped by 6 bases and J by 5 bases, with 10 bases between them. This CDR3 has 13 residues. The CDR3 loop is CASRLRGTGELFF. CDR3 nucleotide sequence: TGTGCCAGCAGACTTAGGGGAACCGGGGAGCTGTTTTTT.

The gene calls are TRBV28 and TRBJ2-3, with unresolved D. The ends were cut back, 9 bases at V and 3 bases at J, with 13 bases in the middle. This CDR3 comprises 13 residues. Germline V lookup: CDR1 MDHEN, CDR2 SYDVKM. As DNA, the CDR3 is TGTGCCAGTACTCGCGTAGTGACAGATACGCAGTATTTT. Translating gives CASTRVVTDTQYF.

The J gene is TRBJ2-3, the V gene TRBV13; 11 bases are shared with TRBD2. CDR3 length: 16 amino acids. Germline V gene lookup returns CDR1 PRHDT and CDR2 FYEKMQ (reference sequence). Trimming at V came to 2 bases and at J to 11 bases, leaving 12 bases not matched to a gene. In DNA form, the CDR3 reads TGTGCCAGCAGCTTATACACTAGCGGGAGCTTAAATGAGCAGTATTTT. Amino acids: CASSLYTSGSLNEQYF.

This clonotype was detected a few times. V usage is TRBV20-1 and J usage is TRBJ2-1, with D tentatively TRBD1 (6 bases). Germline assignment: CDR1 DFQATT and CDR2 SNEGSKA (reference sequence). Trimming removed 2 bases at V and 1 base at J, with 15 bases between. The CDR3 has 16 amino acids. The CDR3 spells CSARRIRGTSYNEQFF. The CDR3, as DNA: TGCAGTGCTAGACGAATCAGGGGAACGTCCTACAATGAGCAGTTCTTC.

This clonotype was observed many times. This chain uses TRBV20-1 with TRBJ2-3, with D unresolved. Trimming took off 0 bases at V and 4 bases at J, with 14 bases between the two ends. The CDR3 is 15 amino acids. Germline lookup yields CDR1 DFQATT and CDR2 SNEGSKA (reference sequence). CDR3 nucleotides: TGCAGTGCTAGAGATCCCCAAGGCAGATCAGATACGCAGTATTTT. This gives the protein CSARDPQGRSDTQYF.

This clonotype was picked up many times. V usage is TRBV7-2 and J usage is TRBJ2-5, with D tentatively TRBD2 (5 bases). The V end lost 2 bases, the J end lost 1 base, and 8 bases lay between the germline ends. Germline V gene lookup returns CDR1 SGHTA and CDR2 FQGNSA. This CDR3 has 14 residues. Written as DNA, the CDR3 is TGTGCCAGCAGCTTAAGCGGTTTCCAAGAGACCCAGTACTTC. It translates to CASSLSGFQETQYF.

This chain joins TRBV20-1 and TRBJ2-1; D is perhaps TRBD2 (6 bases). The CDR3 covers 15 residues. The germline gives CDR1 DFQATT, CDR2 SNEGSKA (reference sequence). The V end was cut by 6 bases, the J end by 0 bases, with 15 bases between. The CDR3 loop reads CSAPSQGLSYNEQFF. The CDR3, as DNA: TGCAGTGCCCCCTCCCAGGGACTCTCCTACAATGAGCAGTTCTTC.

This clonotype occurred many times. The chain has TRBV5-1 and TRBJ2-3; possible D gene TRBD2, 6 bases. The CDR3 extends over 13 amino acids. CDR1 is SGHRS, CDR2 YFSETQ, per germline. The germline V and J ends were trimmed by 5 bases and 3 bases, with 10 bases remaining between them. In DNA, the CDR3 is TGCGCCAGCAGGCGGGGCCTGACAGATACGCAGTATTTT. It encodes CASRRGLTDTQYF.

This clonotype was found a few times. The CDR3 region has the DNA TGTGCCAGCAGAAAGACTAGCGGTTACACAGATACGCAGTATTTT. This translates into CASRKTSGYTDTQYF. This chain links TRBV2 with TRBJ2-3; 9 bases are shared with TRBD2. V gave up 6 bases and J gave up 2 bases; unmatched junction bases: 6. This CDR3 contains 15 residues. Germline lookup yields CDR1 SNHLY and CDR2 FYNNEI.

This chain links TRBV6-1 with TRBJ2-1; D uncertain. Trimming removed 3 bases at V and 6 bases at J, with 9 bases between. This CDR3 spans 13 amino acids. Germline assignment: CDR1 MNHNS and CDR2 SASEGT. CDR3 amino acids: CASSEGPPNEQFF. The CDR3 DNA is TGTGCCAGCAGTGAGGGCCCCCCCAATGAGCAGTTCTTC.

The chain combines TRBV20-1 with TRBJ1-5; the D is unclear. CDR3 length equals 14 residues. Trimming pared 1 base from V and 7 bases from J, leaving 14 bases between. Germline assignment: CDR1 DFQATT and CDR2 SNEGSKA (reference sequence). CDR3 region: CSARVPGWRQPQHF. In DNA, the CDR3 is TGCAGTGCTAGAGTCCCCGGGTGGCGGCAGCCCCAGCATTTT.

The chain is built from TRBV28 and TRBJ2-7; a possible D gene is TRBD2 (6 bases). V lost 6 bases, J lost 7 bases, and 22 bases lay in between. The length of the CDR3 is 15 residues. Germline values: CDR1 MDHEN, CDR2 SYDVKM. CDR3 coding DNA: TGTGCCAGCAGCCTGATCGGGAGATCCTACAATGAGCAGTACTTC. Translation: CASSLIGRSYNEQYF.

Note on this clonotype: Being one base from a much bigger clone, this may be a read error. Because the CDR3 is missing its conserved closing phenylalanine or tryptophan, this is likely a read error. The CDR3 region is CASSLRGLNYGYTV. The CDR3 nucleotides read TGCGCCAGCAGCTTGCGGGGCCTTAACTATGGCTACACCGTC. The J gene is TRBJ1-2, the V gene TRBV5-1; D is perhaps TRBD1 (5 bases). The CDR3 has 14 amino acids. Per the germline V gene, CDR1 is SGHRS and CDR2 is YFSETQ. V dropped 1 base and J dropped 1 base, with 8 bases sitting between them.